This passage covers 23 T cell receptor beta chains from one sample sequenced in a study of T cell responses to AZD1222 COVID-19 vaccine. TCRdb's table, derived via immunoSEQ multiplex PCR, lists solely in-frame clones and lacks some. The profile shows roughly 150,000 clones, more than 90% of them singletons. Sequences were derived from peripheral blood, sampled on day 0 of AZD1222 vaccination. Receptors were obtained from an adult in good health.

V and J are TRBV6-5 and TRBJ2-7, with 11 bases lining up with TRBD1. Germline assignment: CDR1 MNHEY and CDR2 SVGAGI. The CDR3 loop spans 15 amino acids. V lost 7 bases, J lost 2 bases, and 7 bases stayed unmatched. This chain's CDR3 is CASTLGTGGTYEQYF. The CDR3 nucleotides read TGTGCCAGCACCCTGGGGACAGGGGGTACCTACGAGCAGTACTTC.

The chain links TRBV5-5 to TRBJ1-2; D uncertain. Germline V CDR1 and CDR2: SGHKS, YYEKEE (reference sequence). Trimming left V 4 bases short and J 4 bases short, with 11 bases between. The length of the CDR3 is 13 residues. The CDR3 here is CASSIVQPYGYTF. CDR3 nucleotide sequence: TGTGCCAGCAGCATCGTTCAGCCCTATGGCTACACCTTC. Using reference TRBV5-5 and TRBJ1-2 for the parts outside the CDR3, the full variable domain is DAGVTQSPTHLIKTRGQQVTLRCSPISGHKSVSWYQQVLGQGPQFIFQYYEKEERGRGNFPDRFSARQFPNYSSELNVNALLLGDSALYLCASSIVQPYGYTFGSGTRLTVV.

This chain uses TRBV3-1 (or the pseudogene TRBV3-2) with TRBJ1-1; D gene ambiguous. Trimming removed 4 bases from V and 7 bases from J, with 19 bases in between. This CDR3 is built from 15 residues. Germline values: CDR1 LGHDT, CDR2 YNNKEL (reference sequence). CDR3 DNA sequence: TGTGCCAGCAGCCCAGTGGAGGGCCTGAATATTGAAGCTTTCTTT. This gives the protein CASSPVEGLNIEAFF.

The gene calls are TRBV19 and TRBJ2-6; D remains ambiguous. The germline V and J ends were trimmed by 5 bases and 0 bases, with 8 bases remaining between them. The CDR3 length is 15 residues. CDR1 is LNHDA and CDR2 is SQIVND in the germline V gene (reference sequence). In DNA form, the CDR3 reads TGTGCCAGTAGTCAACAGAGCTCTGGGGCCAACGTCCTGACTTTC. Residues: CASSQQSSGANVLTF.

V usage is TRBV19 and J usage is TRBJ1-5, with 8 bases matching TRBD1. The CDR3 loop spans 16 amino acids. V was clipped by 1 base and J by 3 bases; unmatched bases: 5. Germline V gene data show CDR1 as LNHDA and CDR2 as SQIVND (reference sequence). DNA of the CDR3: TGTGCCAGTAGTATAGGGCAGGGGGCCTCCAATCAGCCCCAGCATTTT. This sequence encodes CASSIGQGASNQPQHF.

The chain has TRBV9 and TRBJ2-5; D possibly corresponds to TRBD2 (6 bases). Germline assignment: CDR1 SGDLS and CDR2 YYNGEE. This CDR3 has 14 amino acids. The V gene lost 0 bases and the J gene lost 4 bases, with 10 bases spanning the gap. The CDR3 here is CASSVGWGGETQYF. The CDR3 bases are TGTGCCAGCAGCGTAGGGTGGGGAGGAGAGACCCAGTACTTC.

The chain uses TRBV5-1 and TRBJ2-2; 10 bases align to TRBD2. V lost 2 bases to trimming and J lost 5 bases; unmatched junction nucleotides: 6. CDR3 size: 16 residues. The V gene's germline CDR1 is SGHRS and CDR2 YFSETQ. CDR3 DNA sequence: TGCGCCAGCAGCTTTCTAGCGGGAGTAGGAACCGGGGAGCTGTTTTTT. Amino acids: CASSFLAGVGTGELFF. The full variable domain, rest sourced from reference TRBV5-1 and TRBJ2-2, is KAGVTQTPRYLIKTRGQQVTLSCSPISGHRSVSWYQQTPGQGLQFLFEYFSETQRNKGNFPGRFSGRQFSNSRSEMNVSTLELGDSALYLCASSFLAGVGTGELFFGEGSRLTVL.

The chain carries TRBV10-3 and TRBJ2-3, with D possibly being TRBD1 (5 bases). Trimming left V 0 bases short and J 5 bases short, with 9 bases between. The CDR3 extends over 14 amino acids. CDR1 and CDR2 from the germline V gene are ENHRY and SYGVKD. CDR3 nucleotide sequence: TGTGCCATCAGTGAGTCAGACAGAGGAGATACGCAGTATTTT. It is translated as CAISESDRGDTQYF.

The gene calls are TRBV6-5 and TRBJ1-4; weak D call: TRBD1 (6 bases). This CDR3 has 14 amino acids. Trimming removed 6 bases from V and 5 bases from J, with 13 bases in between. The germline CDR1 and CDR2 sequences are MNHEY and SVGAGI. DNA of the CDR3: TGTGCCAGCAGAGGGACATGGGGAAATGAAAAACTGTTTTTT. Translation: CASRGTWGNEKLFF.

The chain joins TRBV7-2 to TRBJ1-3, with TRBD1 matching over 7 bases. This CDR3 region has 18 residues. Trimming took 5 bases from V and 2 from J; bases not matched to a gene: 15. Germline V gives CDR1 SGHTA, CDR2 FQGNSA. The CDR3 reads CASSRTGRTTGTGNTIYF. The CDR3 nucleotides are TGTGCCAGCAGCCGGACAGGAAGAACCACAGGAACTGGAAACACCATATATTTT.

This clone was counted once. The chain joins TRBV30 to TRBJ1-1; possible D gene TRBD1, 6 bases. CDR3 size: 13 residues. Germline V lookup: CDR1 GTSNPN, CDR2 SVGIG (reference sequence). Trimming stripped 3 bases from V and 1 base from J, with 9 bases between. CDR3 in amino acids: CAWRTRGNTEAFF. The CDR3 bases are TGTGCCTGGAGGACCAGGGGGAACACTGAAGCTTTCTTT.

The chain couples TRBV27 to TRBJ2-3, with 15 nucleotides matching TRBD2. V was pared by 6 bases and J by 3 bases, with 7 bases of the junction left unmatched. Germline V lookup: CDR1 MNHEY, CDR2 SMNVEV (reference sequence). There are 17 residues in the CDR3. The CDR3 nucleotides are TGTGCCAGCAGACACCGGACTAGCGGGAGGGTGACAGATACGCAGTATTTT. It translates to CASRHRTSGRVTDTQYF.

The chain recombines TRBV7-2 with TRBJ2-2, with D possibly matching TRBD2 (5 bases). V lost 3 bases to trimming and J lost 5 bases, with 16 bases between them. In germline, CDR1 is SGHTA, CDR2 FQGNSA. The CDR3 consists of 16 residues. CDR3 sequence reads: CASSFRRSGLTGELFF. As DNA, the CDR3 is TGTGCCAGCAGCTTCCGACGGTCAGGACTTACCGGGGAGCTGTTTTTT.

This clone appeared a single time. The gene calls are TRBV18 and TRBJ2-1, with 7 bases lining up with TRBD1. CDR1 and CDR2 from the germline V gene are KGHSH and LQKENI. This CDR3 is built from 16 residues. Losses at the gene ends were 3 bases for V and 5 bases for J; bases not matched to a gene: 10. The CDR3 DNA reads TGTGCCAGCTCACCCCGTCGAGGGGACAGCCACAATGAGCAGTTCTTC. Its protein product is CASSPRRGDSHNEQFF.

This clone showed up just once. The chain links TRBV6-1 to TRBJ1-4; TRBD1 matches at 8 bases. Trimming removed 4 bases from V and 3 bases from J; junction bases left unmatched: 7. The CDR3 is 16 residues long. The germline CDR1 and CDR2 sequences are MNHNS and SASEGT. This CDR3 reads CASSVPQGAANEKLFF. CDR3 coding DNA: TGTGCCAGCAGTGTACCTCAGGGGGCGGCTAATGAAAAACTGTTTTTT.

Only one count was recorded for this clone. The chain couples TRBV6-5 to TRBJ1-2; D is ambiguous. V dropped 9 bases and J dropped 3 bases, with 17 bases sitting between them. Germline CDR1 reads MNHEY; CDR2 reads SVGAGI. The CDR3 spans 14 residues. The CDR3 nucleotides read TGTGCCAGTCGATTTGGAGCGGATTACTATGGCTACACCTTC. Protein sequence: CASRFGADYYGYTF.

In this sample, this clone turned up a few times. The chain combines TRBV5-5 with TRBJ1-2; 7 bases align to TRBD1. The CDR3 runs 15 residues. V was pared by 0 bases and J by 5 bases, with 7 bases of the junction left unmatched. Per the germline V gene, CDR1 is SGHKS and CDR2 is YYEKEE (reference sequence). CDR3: CASSLVSGGAYGYTF. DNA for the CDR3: TGTGCCAGCAGCTTGGTGTCAGGGGGTGCGTATGGCTACACCTTC.

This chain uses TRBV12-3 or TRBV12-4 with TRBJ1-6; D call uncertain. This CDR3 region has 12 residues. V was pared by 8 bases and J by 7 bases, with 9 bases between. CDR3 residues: CASCIWNSPLHF. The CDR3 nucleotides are TGTGCCAGCTGTATTTGGAATTCACCCCTCCACTTT.

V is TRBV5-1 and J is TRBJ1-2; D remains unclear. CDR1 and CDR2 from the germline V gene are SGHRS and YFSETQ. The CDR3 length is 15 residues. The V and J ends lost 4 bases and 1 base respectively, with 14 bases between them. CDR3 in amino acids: CASSEQPVNNYGYTF. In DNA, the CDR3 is TGCGCCAGCAGCGAACAGCCTGTCAATAACTATGGCTACACCTTC. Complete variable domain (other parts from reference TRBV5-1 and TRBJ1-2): KAGVTQTPRYLIKTRGQQVTLSCSPISGHRSVSWYQQTPGQGLQFLFEYFSETQRNKGNFPGRFSGRQFSNSRSEMNVSTLELGDSALYLCASSEQPVNNYGYTFGSGTRLTVV.

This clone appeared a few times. The CDR3 bases are TGTGCCAGCAGCAACATGAGGACCGGGGAGCTGTTTTTT. As protein: CASSNMRTGELFF. The V gene is TRBV11-2, the J gene TRBJ2-2; D ambiguous. V lost 5 bases and J 5 bases, leaving 9 bases between the germline ends. The germline gives CDR1 SGHAT, CDR2 FQNNGV. The CDR3 is 13 amino acids. The entire variable domain, with the rest obtained from reference TRBV11-2 and TRBJ2-2, is as follows: EAGVAQSPRYKIIEKRQSVAFWCNPISGHATLYWYQQILGQGPKLLIQFQNNGVVDDSQLPKDRFSAERLKGVDSTLKIQPAKLEDSAVYLCASSNMRTGELFFGEGSRLTVL.

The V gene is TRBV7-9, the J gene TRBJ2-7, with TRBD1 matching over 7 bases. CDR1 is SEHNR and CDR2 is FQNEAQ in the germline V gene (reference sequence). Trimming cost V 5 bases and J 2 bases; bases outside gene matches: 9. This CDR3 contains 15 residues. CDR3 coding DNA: TGTGCCAGCAGCGAAGACAGGGACAGTACCTACGAGCAGTACTTC. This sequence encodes CASSEDRDSTYEQYF.

The CDR3, as DNA: TGTGCCAGCAGCTTGTCAGGGGGTCGCGAGCAGTACTTC. Amino acid sequence: CASSLSGGREQYF. The chain combines TRBV5-5 with TRBJ2-7; 7 bases are shared with TRBD1. V was clipped by 1 base and J by 6 bases; unmatched bases: 4. CDR3 size: 13 residues. Germline V gene data show CDR1 as SGHKS and CDR2 as YYEKEE (reference sequence).

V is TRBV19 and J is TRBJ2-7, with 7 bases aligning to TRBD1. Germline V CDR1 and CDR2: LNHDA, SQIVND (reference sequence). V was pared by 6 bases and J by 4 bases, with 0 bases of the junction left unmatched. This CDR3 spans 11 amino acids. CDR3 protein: CASRQGYEQYF. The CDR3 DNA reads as TGTGCCAGTAGACAGGGGTACGAGCAGTACTTC.